This T cell receptor beta chain was sequenced for a study of T cell repertoires in cytomegalovirus infection (dated by TCRdb to between 2018 and 2021). Regarding the complete study: Alongside well-studied HLA-B-restricted epitopes, the peptide stimulations were aimed at recently identified HLA-C-restricted CMV epitopes, whose presentation resists viral immunomodulation. Because public TCR beta signatures pointed to carriage of CMV infection together with the matching HLA type, the HLA type of each donor mattered for the analysis. Overall study results and their limits: In both this cohort and an independent roughly 400-donor cohort, the cumulative frequency of public TCR beta family members distinguished carriers of CMV infection plus the relevant HLA type. The ex vivo response was dominated by HLA-C-restricted CMV-specific TCR beta clonotypes, and the single most frequent clonotype in two of eight donors was supplied by these HLA-C-restricted clonotypes.

A remark on this clonotype: Its cognate antigen has yet to be identified. There are no base qualities to consult, and no much larger clone falls within one base.

The treatment or condition label of this sample denotes: in vitro stimulation with specific CMV peptide epitopes to enrich CMV-specific T cells. The listed sequencing device is Illumina HiSeq 1500. Through fastp at Q25 and MiXCR, TCRdb rebuilt clones from the public reads, retaining in-frame beta chains. Each record represents a unique CDR3 protein, reported with the most common genes and DNA among its rows. For this sample there are approximately 990,000 distinct CDR3 sequences; about 33% appear just once. Under 15% of the sample lies in the top ten. Counted from cysteine to phenylalanine, this CDR3 has 11 amino acids. Only the CDR3 region is kept as DNA, spanning 33 bases read in frame from base 1. The germline V gene encodes CDR1 SGHRS and CDR2 YFSETQ. V is pared back by 4 bases and J by 7 bases, with 8 bases lying between the germline termini.

The sequence was collected from a human donor in good health (CMV status not recorded). Some clones in this sample may be carry-over from other donors' samples. Recombination connected TRBV5-1 to TRBJ1-2, with the D segment identity uncertain. The sample was cultured CD8+ T cells from PBMCs, taken from culture after CMV antigen stimulation. The sequence in DNA is TGCGCCAGCAGCGGTAGAGGTGGCTACACCTTC. Translated, this is CASSGRGGYTF.